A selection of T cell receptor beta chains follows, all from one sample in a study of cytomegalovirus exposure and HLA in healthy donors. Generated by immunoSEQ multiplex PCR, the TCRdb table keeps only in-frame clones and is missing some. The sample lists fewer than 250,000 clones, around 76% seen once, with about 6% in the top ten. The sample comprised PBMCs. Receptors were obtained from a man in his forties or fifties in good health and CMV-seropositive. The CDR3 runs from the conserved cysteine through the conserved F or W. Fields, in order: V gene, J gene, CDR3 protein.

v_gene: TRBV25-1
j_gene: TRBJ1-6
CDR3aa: CASCLGDSNSPLHF

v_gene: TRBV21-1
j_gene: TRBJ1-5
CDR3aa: CASPGHHSNQPQHF

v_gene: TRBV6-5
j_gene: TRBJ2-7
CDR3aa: CATRAPSFYEQYF

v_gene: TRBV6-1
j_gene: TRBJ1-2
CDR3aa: CASSEYGLNYGYTF

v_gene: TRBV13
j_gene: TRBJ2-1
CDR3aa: CASSLPRSVNNEQFF

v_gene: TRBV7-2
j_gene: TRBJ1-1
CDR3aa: CASSNQGYTEAFF

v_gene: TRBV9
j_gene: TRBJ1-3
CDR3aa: CASSVEGTGLFGGNTIYF

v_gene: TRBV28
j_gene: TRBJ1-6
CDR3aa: CASSLSNSPLHF

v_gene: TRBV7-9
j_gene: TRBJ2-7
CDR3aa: CSSSLPSSRDEQYF

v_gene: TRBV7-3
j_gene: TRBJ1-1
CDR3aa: CASSPQQGNTEAFF

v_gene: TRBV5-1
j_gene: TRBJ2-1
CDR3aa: CASSVGLAGRNEQFF